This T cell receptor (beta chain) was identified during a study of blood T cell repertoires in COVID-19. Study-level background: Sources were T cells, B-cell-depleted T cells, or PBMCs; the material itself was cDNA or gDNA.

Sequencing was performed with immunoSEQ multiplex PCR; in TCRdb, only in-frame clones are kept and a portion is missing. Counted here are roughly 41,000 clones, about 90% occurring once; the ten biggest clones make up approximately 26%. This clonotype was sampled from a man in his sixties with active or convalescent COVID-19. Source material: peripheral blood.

The CDR3 loop reads CASSLQGGGYTF. The CDR3 bases are TGTGCCAGCAGTTTACAGGGCGGTGGCTACACCTTC. The gene calls are TRBV27 and TRBJ1-2, with a tentative D call TRBD1 (5 bases). V was cut by 2 bases and J by 7 bases, with 8 bases left in between. The CDR3 extends over 12 amino acids. CDR1 is MNHEY and CDR2 is SMNVEV in the germline V gene (reference sequence).